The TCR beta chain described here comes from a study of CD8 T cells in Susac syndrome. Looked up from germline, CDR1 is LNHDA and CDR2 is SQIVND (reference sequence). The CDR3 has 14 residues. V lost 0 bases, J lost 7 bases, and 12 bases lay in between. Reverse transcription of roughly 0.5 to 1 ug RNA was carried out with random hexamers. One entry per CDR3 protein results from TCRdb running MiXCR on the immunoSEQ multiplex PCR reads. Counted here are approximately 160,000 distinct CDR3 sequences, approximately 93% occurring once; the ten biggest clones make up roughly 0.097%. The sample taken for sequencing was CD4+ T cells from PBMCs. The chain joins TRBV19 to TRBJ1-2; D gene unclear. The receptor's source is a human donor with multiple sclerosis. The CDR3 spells CASSIDPIVRGYTF. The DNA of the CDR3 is TGTGCCAGTAGTATAGATCCAATAGTACGTGGCTACACCTTC.